The sequence of this T cell receptor beta chain was determined in a study of blood T cells in healthy people across ages. Study results and caveats: No conclusive comparison of naive versus antigen-experienced cells was possible with unsorted PBMCs.

In its sample, this clonotype was seen a few times. Antigen specificity is unknown. J lost 4 bases, V lost 3 bases, and 8 bases had no gene match. The CDR3 runs to 15 residues. Germline CDR1 is MNHEY and CDR2 is SMNVEV (reference sequence). A second PCR of 7 to 11 cycles used a sample-barcoded 5' primer and a J-beta primer mix. TCRdb recomputed calls from the 5' RACE reads with MiXCR, one row per CDR3 protein. This table has over a million distinct CDR3 sequences, about 42% appearing once. The source of this sequence is a woman between 18 and 29 years old in good health. Sequencing input: blood. The genes are TRBV27 and TRBJ2-7; 8 bases are shared with TRBD2. The CDR3 DNA reads as TGTGCCAGCAGTTTCGGGAGTAGCGGGACGTACGAGCAGTACTTC. It specifies CASSFGSSGTYEQYF.